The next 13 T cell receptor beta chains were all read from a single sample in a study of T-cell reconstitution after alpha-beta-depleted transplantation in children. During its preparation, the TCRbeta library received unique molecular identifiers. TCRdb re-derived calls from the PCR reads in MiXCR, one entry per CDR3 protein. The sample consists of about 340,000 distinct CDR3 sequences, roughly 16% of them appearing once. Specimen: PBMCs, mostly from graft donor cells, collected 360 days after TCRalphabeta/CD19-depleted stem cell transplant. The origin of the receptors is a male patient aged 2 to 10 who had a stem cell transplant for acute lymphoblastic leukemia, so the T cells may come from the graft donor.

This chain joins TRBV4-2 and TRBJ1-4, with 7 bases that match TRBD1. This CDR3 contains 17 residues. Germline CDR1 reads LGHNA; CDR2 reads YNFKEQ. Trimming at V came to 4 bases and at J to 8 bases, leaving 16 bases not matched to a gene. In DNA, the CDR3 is TGTGCCAGCAGCCCCTTCAGCGGCGACAGGGCGCGAGAAAAACTGTTTTTT. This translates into CASSPFSGDRAREKLFF.

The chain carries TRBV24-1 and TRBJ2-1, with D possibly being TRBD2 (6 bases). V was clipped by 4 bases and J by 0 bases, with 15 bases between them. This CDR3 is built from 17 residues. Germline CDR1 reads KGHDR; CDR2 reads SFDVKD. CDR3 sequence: CATSDRLVSDSYNEQFF. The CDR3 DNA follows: TGTGCCACCAGTGACAGACTAGTCTCCGACTCCTACAATGAGCAGTTCTTC.

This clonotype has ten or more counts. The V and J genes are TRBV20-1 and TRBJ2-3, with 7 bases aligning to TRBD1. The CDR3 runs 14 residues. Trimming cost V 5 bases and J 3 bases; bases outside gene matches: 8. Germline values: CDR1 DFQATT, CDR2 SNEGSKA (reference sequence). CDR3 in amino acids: CSARRQGVTDTQYF. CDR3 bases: TGCAGTGCTCGACGACAGGGTGTGACAGATACGCAGTATTTT.

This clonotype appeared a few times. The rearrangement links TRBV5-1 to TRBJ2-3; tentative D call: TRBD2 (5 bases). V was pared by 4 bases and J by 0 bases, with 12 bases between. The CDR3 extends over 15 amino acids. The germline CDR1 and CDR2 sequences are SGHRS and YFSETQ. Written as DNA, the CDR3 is TGCGCCAGCAGCACCGGACTCTATAGCACAGATACGCAGTATTTT. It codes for CASSTGLYSTDTQYF.

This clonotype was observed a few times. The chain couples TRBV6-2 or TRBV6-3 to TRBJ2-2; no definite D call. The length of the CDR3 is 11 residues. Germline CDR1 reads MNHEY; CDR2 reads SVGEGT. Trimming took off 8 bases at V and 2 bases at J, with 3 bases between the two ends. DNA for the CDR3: TGTGCCAGCCTAAACACCGGGGAGCTGTTTTTT. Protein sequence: CASLNTGELFF.

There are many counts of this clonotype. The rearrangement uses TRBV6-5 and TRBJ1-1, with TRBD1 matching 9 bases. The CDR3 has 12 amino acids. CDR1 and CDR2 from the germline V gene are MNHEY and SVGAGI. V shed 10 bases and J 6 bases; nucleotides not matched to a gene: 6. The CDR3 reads CAIGTGSPEAFF. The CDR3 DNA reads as TGTGCCATCGGGACAGGGTCCCCTGAAGCTTTCTTT.

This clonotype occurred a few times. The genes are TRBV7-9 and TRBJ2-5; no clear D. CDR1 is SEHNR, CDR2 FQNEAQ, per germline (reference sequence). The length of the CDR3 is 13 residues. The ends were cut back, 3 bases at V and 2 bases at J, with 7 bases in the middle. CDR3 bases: TGTGCCAGCAGCTTCCAACAGCAAGAGACCCAGTACTTC. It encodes CASSFQQQETQYF.

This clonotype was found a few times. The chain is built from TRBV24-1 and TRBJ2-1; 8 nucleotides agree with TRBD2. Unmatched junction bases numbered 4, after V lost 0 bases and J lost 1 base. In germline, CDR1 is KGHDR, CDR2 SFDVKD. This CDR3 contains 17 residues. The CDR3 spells CATSDLTAGASYNEQFF. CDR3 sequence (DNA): TGTGCCACCAGTGATTTGACAGCGGGAGCGTCCTACAATGAGCAGTTCTTC.

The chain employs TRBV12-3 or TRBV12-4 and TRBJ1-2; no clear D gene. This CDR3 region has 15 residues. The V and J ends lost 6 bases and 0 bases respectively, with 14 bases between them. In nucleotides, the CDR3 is TGTGCCAGCAGACCGGGCCTATTTCCTAACTATGGCTACACCTTC. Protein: CASRPGLFPNYGYTF.

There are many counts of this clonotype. Written as DNA, the CDR3 is TGCGCCAGCAGCCAACAACATCCGAACACCGGGGAGCTGTTTTTT. This sequence encodes CASSQQHPNTGELFF. The genes are TRBV4-3 and TRBJ2-2; D is undetermined. Trimming pared 2 bases from V and 0 bases from J, leaving 7 bases between. This CDR3 comprises 15 residues. Germline-derived CDR1 and CDR2 are LGHNA and YSLEER.

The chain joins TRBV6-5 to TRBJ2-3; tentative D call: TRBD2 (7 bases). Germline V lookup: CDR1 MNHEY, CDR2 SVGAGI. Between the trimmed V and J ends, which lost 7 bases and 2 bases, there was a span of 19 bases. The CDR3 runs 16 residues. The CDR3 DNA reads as TGTGCCAGCACCCACCGGGGGCTAGCGGACACAGATACGCAGTATTTT. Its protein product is CASTHRGLADTDTQYF.

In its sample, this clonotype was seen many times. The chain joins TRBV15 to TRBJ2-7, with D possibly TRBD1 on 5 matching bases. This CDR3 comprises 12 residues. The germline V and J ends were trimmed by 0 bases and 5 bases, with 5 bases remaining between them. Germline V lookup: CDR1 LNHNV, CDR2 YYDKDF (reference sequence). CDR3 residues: CATSREGDEQYF. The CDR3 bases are TGTGCCACCAGCAGAGAAGGGGACGAGCAGTACTTC.

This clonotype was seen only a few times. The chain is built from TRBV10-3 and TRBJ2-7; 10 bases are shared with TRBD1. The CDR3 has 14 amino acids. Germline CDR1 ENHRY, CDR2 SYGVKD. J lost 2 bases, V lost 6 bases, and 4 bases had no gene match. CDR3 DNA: TGTGCCATCAGGGGACAGGGGCTAGCCTACGAGCAGTACTTC. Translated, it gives CAIRGQGLAYEQYF.